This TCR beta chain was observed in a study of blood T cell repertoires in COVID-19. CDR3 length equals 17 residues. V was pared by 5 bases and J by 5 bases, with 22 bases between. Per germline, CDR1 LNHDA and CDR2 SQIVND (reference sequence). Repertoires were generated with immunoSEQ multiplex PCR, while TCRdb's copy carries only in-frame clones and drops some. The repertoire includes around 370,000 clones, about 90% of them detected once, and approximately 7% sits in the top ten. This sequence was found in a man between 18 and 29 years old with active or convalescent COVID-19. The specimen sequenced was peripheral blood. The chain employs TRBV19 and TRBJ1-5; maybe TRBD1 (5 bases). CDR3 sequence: CASSSMGFGREDQPQHF. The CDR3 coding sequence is TGTGCCAGTAGTTCTATGGGGTTTGGCAGGGAGGATCAGCCCCAGCATTTT.